Shown below are 8 T cell receptor beta chains from a single sample sequenced in a study of cytomegalovirus exposure and HLA in healthy donors. Primers: 60 Vbeta forward and 13 Jbeta reverse. Assay: immunoSEQ multiplex PCR; the TCRdb copy retains only in-frame clones and omits some. There are 95,000 to 150,000 clones in the sample; about two thirds occur only once, and roughly 8.2% lies in the top ten. Specimen: PBMCs. All receptors come from a woman between 35 and 50 years old in good health and CMV-seropositive.

The J gene is TRBJ1-4, the V gene TRBV4-3, with TRBD1 matching 7 bases. The V and J ends lost 0 bases and 8 bases, in that order; junction bases with no gene match: 9. Germline CDR1 reads LGHNA; CDR2 reads YSLEER. The CDR3 runs 16 residues. CDR3 sequence: CASSQDAAGGSEKLFF. For the CDR3, the DNA is TGCGCCAGCAGCCAAGACGCGGCAGGGGGGAGCGAAAAACTGTTTTTT.

The chain recombines TRBV11-1 with TRBJ1-1; the D is unclear. The CDR3 consists of 15 residues. V lost 1 base, J lost 1 base, and 10 bases lay in between. Germline values: CDR1 SGHAT, CDR2 FQDESV (reference sequence). CDR3 DNA: TGTGCCAGCAGCTTAGGCTTACAGAGGAACACTGAAGCTTTCTTT. Translated, it gives CASSLGLQRNTEAFF.

V and J are TRBV6-5 and TRBJ1-1; tentative D call: TRBD1 (5 bases). This CDR3 comprises 15 residues. Trimming removed 4 bases at V and 0 bases at J, with 12 bases between. Germline V gene lookup returns CDR1 MNHEY and CDR2 SVGAGI. CDR3 nucleotides: TGTGCCAGCAGTTCAGCGGGACTCCTGAACACTGAAGCTTTCTTT. This encodes CASSSAGLLNTEAFF.

The rearrangement uses TRBV14 and TRBJ1-2; D might be TRBD1 (5 bases). V was pared by 1 base and J by 5 bases, with 8 bases between. This CDR3 region has 13 residues. The germline CDR1 and CDR2 sequences are SGHDN and FVKESK. CDR3 sequence: CASSQGQMYGYTF. Written as DNA, the CDR3 is TGTGCCAGCAGCCAAGGACAGATGTATGGCTACACCTTC.

This clone has a handful of counts. The genes are TRBV4-2 and TRBJ1-2; tentatively, D is TRBD1 (5 bases). The germline CDR1 and CDR2 sequences are LGHNA and YNFKEQ. The CDR3 length is 13 residues. Trimming took 5 bases from V and 4 from J, leaving 11 bases between them. The CDR3 nucleotides read TGTGCCAGCAGCTCACGGGACTTCTATGGCTACACCTTC. Its protein is CASSSRDFYGYTF.

The chain joins TRBV11-2 to TRBJ1-4; 9 bases fit TRBD1. The V segment lost 4 bases and the J segment 6 bases; nucleotides outside the gene matches: 15. Looked up from germline, CDR1 is SGHAT and CDR2 is FQNNGV. The length of the CDR3 is 18 residues. CDR3 residues: CASSSPVGQGPPDEKLFF. In DNA form, the CDR3 reads TGTGCCAGCAGCTCCCCCGTGGGACAGGGACCCCCGGATGAAAAACTGTTTTTT.

This clone was seen more than once but under ten times. The chain is built from TRBV9 and TRBJ2-1; TRBD2 matches at 7 bases. CDR3 length: 16 residues. CDR1 and CDR2 from the germline V gene are SGDLS and YYNGEE. V lost 2 bases to trimming and J lost 7 bases; unmatched junction nucleotides: 12. The CDR3 DNA sequence: TGTGCCAGCAGCGTCGGGGGGACCCTTGGGTGGAATGAGCAGTTCTTC. Encoded protein: CASSVGGTLGWNEQFF.

This chain uses TRBV6-1 with TRBJ1-4; no reliable D call. The CDR3 is made up of 11 amino acids. CDR1 is MNHNS, CDR2 SASEGT, per germline. V lost 3 bases, J lost 11 bases, and 7 bases lay in between. CDR3 sequence reads: CASSESFKLFF. The CDR3 region has the DNA TGTGCCAGCAGTGAGTCTTTTAAACTGTTTTTT.